What follows are 22 T cell receptor beta chains derived from one specimen sequenced in a study of blood T cell repertoires in COVID-19. This table comes from immunoSEQ multiplex PCR, and its TCRdb copy is limited to in-frame clones, with some not included. The data contain some 220,000 clones, less than 85% of them singletons. The source material was peripheral blood. These receptors all come from a woman aged 70-85 years with acute or convalescent COVID-19.

The chain couples TRBV30 to TRBJ1-5; a weak D match, TRBD1 (6 bases). The ends were cut back, 2 bases at V and 5 bases at J, with 13 bases in the middle. Germline values: CDR1 GTSNPN, CDR2 SVGIG (reference sequence). The CDR3 length is 14 residues. The chain's CDR3 is CAWSIRGFDQPQHF. The CDR3 DNA sequence: TGTGCCTGGAGTATTAGGGGGTTCGATCAGCCCCAGCATTTT.

The rearrangement joins TRBV6-6 to TRBJ2-7; possible D gene TRBD1, 5 bases. Germline CDR1 and CDR2: MNHNY and SVGAGI (reference sequence). This CDR3 spans 13 amino acids. Trimming removed 10 bases from V and 1 base from J, with 14 bases in between. The DNA for the CDR3 is TGTGCCACAGAGGAGAGACAGTCCTACGAGCAGTACTTC. Its translation: CATEERQSYEQYF.

The gene calls are TRBV30 and TRBJ2-6; D is ambiguous. Looked up from germline, CDR1 is GTSNPN and CDR2 is SVGIG (reference sequence). The CDR3 consists of 14 residues. The germline V and J ends were trimmed by 2 bases and 1 base, with 6 bases remaining between them. The CDR3: CAWSHQSGANVLTF. The CDR3, as DNA: TGTGCCTGGAGTCATCAGTCTGGGGCCAACGTCCTGACTTTC.

The V call is TRBV9, the J call TRBJ2-3, with D tentatively TRBD2 (5 bases). The CDR3 is 18 amino acids. V was shortened by 0 bases and J by 2 bases, with 19 bases between the two germline ends. CDR1 is SGDLS, CDR2 YYNGEE, per germline. The CDR3 spells CASSVGSRGVGFTDTQYF. The CDR3 coding sequence is TGTGCCAGCAGCGTAGGTAGCCGGGGAGTGGGGTTCACAGATACGCAGTATTTT.

Only one count was recorded for this clone. The chain has TRBV6-2 or TRBV6-3 and TRBJ2-3; TRBD2 aligns across 10 bases. The germline V gene has CDR1 MNHEY and CDR2 SVGEGT. The CDR3 length is 16 residues. V was clipped by 4 bases and J by 1 base; unmatched bases: 5. CDR3 DNA sequence: TGTGCCAGCAGTTCCGCTAGCGGGGGCCGCACAGATACGCAGTATTTT. As protein: CASSSASGGRTDTQYF.

The rearrangement links TRBV7-2 to TRBJ2-7, with D perhaps TRBD2 (5 bases). This CDR3 comprises 16 residues. V lost 1 base, J lost 0 bases, and 13 bases lay in between. CDR1 SGHTA and CDR2 FQGNSA come from the germline V gene. CDR3 sequence (DNA): TGTGCCAGCAGCTTAGGAAGCGGATCAAGCTCCTACGAGCAGTACTTC. Translation: CASSLGSGSSSYEQYF.

The chain uses TRBV6-5 and TRBJ1-2; 8 bases are shared with TRBD1. The CDR3 covers 16 residues. Germline CDR1 MNHEY, CDR2 SVGAGI. Trimming removed 4 bases from V and 0 bases from J; junction bases left unmatched: 7. CDR3 sequence: CASSSDRVIPNYGYTF. The CDR3 DNA reads as TGTGCCAGCAGTTCGGACAGGGTAATCCCTAACTATGGCTACACCTTC.

The V gene is TRBV27, the J gene TRBJ2-7; no definite D call. The V gene lost 6 bases and the J gene lost 12 bases, with 27 bases spanning the gap. Germline CDR1 reads MNHEY; CDR2 reads SMNVEV (reference sequence). The CDR3 is 15 amino acids. CDR3 in amino acids: CASSHSRIDALGGYV. CDR3 DNA sequence: TGTGCCAGCAGCCATTCCAGAATCGATGCTCTAGGTGGGTACGTC.

CDR3 in DNA: TGCAGCGTAGACACAGTGAACACCGGGGAGCTGTTTTTT. This gives the protein CSVDTVNTGELFF. The chain recombines TRBV29-1 with TRBJ2-2; D is ambiguous. The CDR3 runs 13 residues. V was pared by 6 bases and J by 1 base, with 9 bases between. Germline CDR1 and CDR2: SQVTM and ANQGSEA.

The rearrangement links TRBV7-2 to TRBJ2-2, with TRBD2 matching over 10 bases. V was clipped by 3 bases and J by 5 bases; unmatched bases: 3. This CDR3 has 15 residues. Germline V gene lookup returns CDR1 SGHTA and CDR2 FQGNSA. The CDR3 DNA is TGTGCCAGCAGCTTCAGCGGGGGGGCGACCGGGGAGCTGTTTTTT. Residues: CASSFSGGATGELFF.

V gene TRBV19 combines with J gene TRBJ2-5; the match to TRBD2 covers 12 bases. The CDR3 length is 16 residues. CDR1 LNHDA and CDR2 SQIVND come from the germline V gene (reference sequence). V shed 4 bases, J shed 1 base, and the junction held 4 bases outside the gene matches. The CDR3 is CASSNRLAGAQETQYF. DNA of the CDR3: TGTGCCAGTAGTAACAGACTAGCGGGGGCCCAAGAGACCCAGTACTTC.

The rearrangement links TRBV4-3 to TRBJ2-5; TRBD2 aligns across 13 bases. This CDR3 contains 16 residues. The trim removed 1 base at V and 1 base at J, leaving 0 bases unmatched. CDR1 and CDR2 (germline): LGHNA, YSLEER. DNA for the CDR3: TGCGCCAGCAGCCAAGGGACTAGCGGGGGCCAAGAGACCCAGTACTTC. It specifies CASSQGTSGGQETQYF.

The chain uses TRBV19 and TRBJ1-4; D is possibly TRBD1 (6 bases). Germline CDR1 reads LNHDA; CDR2 reads SQIVND (reference sequence). The CDR3 is 17 residues long. V was clipped by 2 bases and J by 6 bases, with 19 bases between them. The CDR3 here is CASSISYAGGFYEKLFF. CDR3 DNA: TGTGCCAGTAGTATATCGTATGCGGGGGGCTTTTATGAAAAACTGTTTTTT.

The V and J genes are TRBV3-1 (or the pseudogene TRBV3-2) and TRBJ2-5, with 8 bases matching TRBD2. This CDR3 has 17 residues. V was pared by 0 bases and J by 3 bases, with 9 bases of the junction left unmatched. Germline CDR1 LGHDT, CDR2 YNNKEL (reference sequence). CDR3 region: CASSQDPPGGRKETQYF. The CDR3 DNA reads as TGTGCCAGCAGCCAAGACCCCCCGGGGGGGCGAAAAGAGACCCAGTACTTC.

The chain joins TRBV30 to TRBJ1-2; 7 bases fit TRBD1. V was pared by 0 bases and J by 4 bases, with 5 bases of the junction left unmatched. Germline V gives CDR1 GTSNPN, CDR2 SVGIG (reference sequence). The CDR3 loop spans 14 amino acids. This CDR3 is CAWSVLDRRYGYTF. CDR3 sequence (DNA): TGTGCCTGGAGTGTACTGGACAGGCGCTATGGCTACACCTTC.

The chain carries TRBV6-5 and TRBJ2-7; 12 bases line up with TRBD2. V lost 6 bases to trimming and J lost 3 bases; unmatched junction nucleotides: 6. The CDR3 sequence is 15 residues long. The V gene's germline CDR1 is MNHEY and CDR2 SVGAGI. CDR3 nucleotide sequence: TGTGCCAGCAGGCAAGAACTAGCGGGGGGCTACGAGCAGTACTTC. It encodes CASRQELAGGYEQYF.

This clone came up once. The CDR3: CAWSAGTKNIQYF. The CDR3 DNA follows: TGTGCCTGGAGTGCAGGGACCAAAAACATTCAGTACTTC. The chain couples TRBV30 to TRBJ2-4; D possibly corresponds to TRBD1 (5 bases). Germline V gene data show CDR1 as GTSNPN and CDR2 as SVGIG (reference sequence). The CDR3 loop spans 13 amino acids. The V gene lost 1 base and the J gene lost 2 bases, with 6 bases spanning the gap.

The chain carries TRBV5-1 and TRBJ2-3; 15 bases agree with TRBD2. The CDR3 spans 18 residues. The junction had 11 bases not matched to a gene; V was cut back by 4 bases and J by 5 bases. CDR1 and CDR2 (germline): SGHRS, YFSETQ. CDR3 protein: CASSPGLAGGTLEDTQYF. The CDR3 region has the DNA TGCGCCAGCAGCCCCGGACTAGCGGGGGGGACTTTGGAAGATACGCAGTATTTT.

This clone was observed a handful of times. V usage is TRBV3-1 (or the pseudogene TRBV3-2) and J usage is TRBJ1-1; no clear D gene. V was shortened by 3 bases and J by 5 bases, with 13 bases between the two germline ends. The CDR3 length is 14 residues. The germline V gene has CDR1 LGHDT and CDR2 YNNKEL (reference sequence). The DNA for the CDR3 is TGTGCCAGCAGCCAGGGTTTTAGAGGGACTGAAGCTTTCTTT. Translating it yields CASSQGFRGTEAFF.

This chain joins TRBV6-2 or TRBV6-3 and TRBJ1-1, with no clear D. The V gene lost 5 bases and the J gene lost 6 bases, with 19 bases spanning the gap. Germline V CDR1 and CDR2: MNHEY, SVGEGT. This CDR3 contains 15 residues. The CDR3: CASSLYLGRGAEAFF. CDR3 in DNA: TGTGCCAGCAGTCTTTACCTAGGTAGAGGCGCTGAAGCTTTCTTT.

The chain combines TRBV7-6 with TRBJ2-7; D might be TRBD2 (7 bases). CDR1 is SGHVS and CDR2 is FNYEAQ in the germline V gene. There are 15 residues in the CDR3. V was shortened by 3 bases and J by 5 bases, with 17 bases between the two germline ends. CDR3 coding DNA: TGTGCCAGCAGCTTCGCGGGGGCGCCGGGTGACGAGCAGTACGTC. Translating it yields CASSFAGAPGDEQYV.

The V and J genes are TRBV12-3 or TRBV12-4 and TRBJ2-1, with a weak D call TRBD1 (5 bases). Trimming stripped 6 bases from V and 3 bases from J, with 9 bases between. The CDR3 runs to 13 residues. The CDR3 loop reads CASSRQLYNEQFF. For the CDR3, the DNA is TGTGCCAGCAGCCGACAGCTCTACAATGAGCAGTTCTTC.